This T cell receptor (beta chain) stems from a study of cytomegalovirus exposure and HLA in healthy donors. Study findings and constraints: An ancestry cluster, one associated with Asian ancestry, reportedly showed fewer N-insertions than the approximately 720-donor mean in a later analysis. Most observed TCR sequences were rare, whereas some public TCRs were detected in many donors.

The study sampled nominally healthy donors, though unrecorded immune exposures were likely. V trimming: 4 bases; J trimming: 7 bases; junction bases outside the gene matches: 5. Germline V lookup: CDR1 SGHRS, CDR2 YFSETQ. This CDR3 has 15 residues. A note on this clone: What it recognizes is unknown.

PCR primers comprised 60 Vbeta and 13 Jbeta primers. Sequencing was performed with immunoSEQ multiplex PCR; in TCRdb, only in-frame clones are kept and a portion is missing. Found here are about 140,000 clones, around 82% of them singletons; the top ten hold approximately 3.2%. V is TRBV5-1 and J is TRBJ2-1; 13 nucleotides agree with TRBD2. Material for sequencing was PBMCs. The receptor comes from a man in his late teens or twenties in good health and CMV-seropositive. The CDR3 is CASSLLAGGLNEQFF. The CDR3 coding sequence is TGCGCCAGCAGCCTACTAGCGGGAGGGTTGAATGAGCAGTTCTTC.